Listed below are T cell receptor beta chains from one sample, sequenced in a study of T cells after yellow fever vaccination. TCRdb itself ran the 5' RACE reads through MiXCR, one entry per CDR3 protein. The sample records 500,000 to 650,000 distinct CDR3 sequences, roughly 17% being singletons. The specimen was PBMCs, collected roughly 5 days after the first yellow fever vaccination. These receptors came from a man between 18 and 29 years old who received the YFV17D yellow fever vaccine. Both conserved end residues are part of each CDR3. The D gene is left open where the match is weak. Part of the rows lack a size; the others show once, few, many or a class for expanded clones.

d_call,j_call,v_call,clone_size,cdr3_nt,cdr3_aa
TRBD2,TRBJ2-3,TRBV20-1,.,TGCAGTGCTGGCAGAGGACTAGCGGGAATCACAGATACGCAGTATTTT,CSAGRGLAGITDTQYF
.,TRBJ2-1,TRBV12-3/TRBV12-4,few,TGTGCCAGCAGTTCGAGGGACGGAACCCTCTCCTACAATGAGCAGTTCTTC,CASSSRDGTLSYNEQFF
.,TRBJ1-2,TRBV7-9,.,TGTGCCAGCAGCTTATACTGGACGGGGGGCTACACCTTC,CASSLYWTGGYTF
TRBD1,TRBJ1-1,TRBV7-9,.,TGTGCCAGCAGCCTAGACCGGGACAGGGTGAACACTGAAGCTTTCTTT,CASSLDRDRVNTEAFF
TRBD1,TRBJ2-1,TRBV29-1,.,TGCAGCTCTTCGGACAGGGGAGTTGAGCAGTTCTTC,CSSSDRGVEQFF
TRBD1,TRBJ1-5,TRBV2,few,TGTGCCAGCAACAGGGGTCCTAACAATCAGCCCCAGCATTTT,CASNRGPNNQPQHF
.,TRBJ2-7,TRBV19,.,TGTGCCAGTAGTATGTTTTCTGAGGAACGGCCCCTAAGGAAACAGTACTTC,CASSMFSEERPLRKQYF
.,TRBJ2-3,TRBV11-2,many,TGTGCCAGCAGGGGTCTCAGGGTCCACACAGATACGCAGTATTTT,CASRGLRVHTDTQYF
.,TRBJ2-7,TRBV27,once,TGTGCCAGCAGTTTATTCCTGGAGGCCTACGAGCAGTACTTC,CASSLFLEAYEQYF
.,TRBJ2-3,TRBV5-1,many,TGCGCCAGCAGCTTGGATACTAGCACAGATACGCAGTATTTT,CASSLDTSTDTQYF
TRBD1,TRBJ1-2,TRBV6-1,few,TGTGCCAGCAGCCACAGGGGAACTAACTATGGCTACACCTTC,CASSHRGTNYGYTF
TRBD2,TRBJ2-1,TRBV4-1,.,TGCGCCAGCACGAGGGGACTAGCGGGGGGGAGCTCCTACAATGAGCAGTTCTTC,CASTRGLAGGSSYNEQFF
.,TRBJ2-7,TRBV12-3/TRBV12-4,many,TGTGCCAGCAGCTTAACCTACGAGCAGTACTTC,CASSLTYEQYF
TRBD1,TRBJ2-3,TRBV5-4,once,TGTGCCAGCAGCAAACAGGGGGTAGAGGCAGATACGCAGTATTTT,CASSKQGVEADTQYF
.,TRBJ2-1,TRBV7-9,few,TGTGCCAGCAGCTCCACCTCAGGGCACCCAAGGGGAGAGCAGTTCTTC,CASSSTSGHPRGEQFF
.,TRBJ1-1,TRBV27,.,TGTGCCAGCAGTCCCCGGGGATTCACTGAAGCTTTCTTT,CASSPRGFTEAFF
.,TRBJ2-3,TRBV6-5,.,TGTGCCAGCAGTTACACATACAGGGTCGCAGATACGCAGTATTTT,CASSYTYRVADTQYF
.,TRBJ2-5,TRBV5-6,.,TGTGCCAGCAGGAATGCAATATCGACCCAGTACTTC,CASRNAISTQYF
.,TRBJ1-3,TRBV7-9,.,TGTGCCAGCAGCCCCCACGGGCGTGGTTTCGGAAACACCATATATTTT,CASSPHGRGFGNTIYF
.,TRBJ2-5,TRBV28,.,TGTGCCAGCAGTCTTTGGGGGGCTGAGGAGACCCAGTACTTC,CASSLWGAEETQYF
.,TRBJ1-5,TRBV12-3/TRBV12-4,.,TGTGCCAGCAGTTCCAGGGCAATCAATCAGCCCCAGCATTTT,CASSSRAINQPQHF
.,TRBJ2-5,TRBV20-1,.,TGCAGTGAAGGGGGGGGGTTTCGGGGAACCCAAGAGACCCAGTACTTC,CSEGGGFRGTQETQYF
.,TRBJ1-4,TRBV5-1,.,TGCGCCAGCAGCTTGTCCAGGGGCGATGAAAAACTGTTTTTT,CASSLSRGDEKLFF
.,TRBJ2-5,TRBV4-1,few,TGCGCCAGCAGCCAAGAACAGGCGGGAGAGACCCAGTACTTC,CASSQEQAGETQYF
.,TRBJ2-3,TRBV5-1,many,TGCGCCAGCAGCTGGGGGACGGACCCTAGCACAGATACGCAGTATTTT,CASSWGTDPSTDTQYF
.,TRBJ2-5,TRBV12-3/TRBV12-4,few,TGTGCCAGCAGTTTATGGGGGGGCCCCCGAGGAGAGACCCAGTACTTC,CASSLWGGPRGETQYF
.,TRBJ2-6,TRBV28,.,TGTGCCAGCAGTTTACAGGAAACCATCTCTGGGGCCAACGTCCTGACTTTC,CASSLQETISGANVLTF
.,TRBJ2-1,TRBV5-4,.,TGTGCCAGCAGCTTGGATGGCGGGGCTTCCTACAATGAGCAGTTCTTC,CASSLDGGASYNEQFF
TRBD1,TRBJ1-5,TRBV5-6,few,TGTGCCAGCAGCTCGACAGGGCTGTATCAGCCCCAGCATTTT,CASSSTGLYQPQHF
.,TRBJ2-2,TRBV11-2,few,TGTGCCAGCAGCTTAATCGGCAGGGCCTCGCCAGGGGAGCTGTTTTTT,CASSLIGRASPGELFF
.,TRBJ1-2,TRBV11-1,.,TGTGCCAGCAGCTTGCGCCGCCGCTATGGCTACACCTTC,CASSLRRRYGYTF
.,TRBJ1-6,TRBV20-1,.,TGCAGTGCTAGAGGCAGGGCCCTCCACTTT,CSARGRALHF
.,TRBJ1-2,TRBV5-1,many,TGCGCCAGCAGCGACAGGAACTATGGCTACACCTTC,CASSDRNYGYTF
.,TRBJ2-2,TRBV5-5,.,TGTGCCAGCAGCCACGCAGGGGGGGTCATCGCCGGGGAGCTGTTTTTT,CASSHAGGVIAGELFF
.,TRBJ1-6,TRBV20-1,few,TGCAGTGCTTGGGCAAAGAGCTCCTATAATTCACCCCTCCACTTT,CSAWAKSSYNSPLHF
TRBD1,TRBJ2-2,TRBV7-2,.,TGTGCCAGCAGCTATCCAGGGGGCACCGGGGAGCTGTTTTTT,CASSYPGGTGELFF
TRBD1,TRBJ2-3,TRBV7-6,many,TGTGCCAGCAGCTTAGCGGGGACAGGGGCCACAGATACGCAGTATTTT,CASSLAGTGATDTQYF
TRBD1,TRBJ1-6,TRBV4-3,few,TGCGCCAGCAGACATGAAGGGGGCCTTAATTCACCCCTCCACTTT,CASRHEGGLNSPLHF
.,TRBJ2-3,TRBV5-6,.,TGTGCCAGCAGCTTGGGGGACGGTTCTAGCACAGATACGCAGTATTTT,CASSLGDGSSTDTQYF
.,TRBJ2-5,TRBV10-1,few,TGCGCCAGCAGTGATAGTGGAGCAGAGACCCAGTACTTC,CASSDSGAETQYF
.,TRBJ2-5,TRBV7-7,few,TGTGCCAGCAGCCCAAATCGGCCGGAGACCCAGTACTTC,CASSPNRPETQYF
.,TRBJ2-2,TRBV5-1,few,TGCGCCAGCAGCTTGCAATGGCTGGGGGGACGGACGAACACCGGGGAGCTGTTTTTT,CASSLQWLGGRTNTGELFF